This T cell receptor beta chain was profiled in a study of cytomegalovirus exposure and HLA in healthy donors. For the study at large: It was reported in a later analysis that the same platform had been used for the 120 validation repertoires as for the approximately 700 first-cohort repertoires. Findings and limits, study-wide: Testing in vitro showed a few CMV-associated chains specific for CMV antigens. Both high specificity and high sensitivity reportedly marked the classifier's diagnosis of cytomegalovirus status.

CDR1 SQVTM and CDR2 ANQGSEA come from the germline V gene. The CDR3 contains 13 residues. Trimming left V 3 bases short and J 1 base short, with 9 bases between. The method was immunoSEQ multiplex PCR; TCRdb's version includes in-frame clones alone and lacks a portion of them. The data contain 230,000 or so clones, roughly 88% of them singletons. Details on this clone: Its target is unknown.

V is TRBV29-1 and J is TRBJ1-2, with D unclear. This TCR was sampled from a woman between 18 and 30 years old in good health and CMV-seronegative. Source material: PBMCs. The CDR3 here is CSVEFTVNYGYTF. CDR3 sequence (DNA): TGCAGCGTTGAGTTCACAGTTAACTATGGCTACACCTTC.